This is a list of T cell receptor beta chains from one sample in a study of blood T cell repertoires in COVID-19. Some clones are missing from TCRdb's copy, which holds only in-frame ones; the method was immunoSEQ multiplex PCR. Of under 200,000 clones listed, 88% were seen once; the top ten hold around 1.7%. The sample taken for sequencing was peripheral blood. All receptors come from a man between 18 and 35 years old with active or convalescent COVID-19. The CDR3 runs from the conserved cysteine through the conserved F or W. The D gene is left open where the match is weak. Rows may omit the clone size; those that give it use once, few, many or a size class.

.	16	TRBV14	.	TRBJ1-2	TGTGCCAGCAGCCAAGATATTGACGGGACTAACTATGGCTACACCTTC	CASSQDIDGTNYGYTF
.	13	TRBV7-2	.	TRBJ1-2	TGTGCCAGCAGCTTATTCCCCGTTTTCGGCTACACCTTC	CASSLFPVFGYTF
few	12	TRBV29-1	TRBD1	TRBJ1-4	TGCAGCGCCCGGGACAGTAATGAAAAACTGTTTTTT	CSARDSNEKLFF
few	23	TRBV7-3	TRBD2	TRBJ2-1	TGTGCCAGCAGCTTAACACCGTTAACCCGTCTAGCGGGGGGCCGCACGACCTACAATGAGCAGTTCTTC	CASSLTPLTRLAGGRTTYNEQFF
once	14	TRBV4-2	.	TRBJ2-1	TGTGCCAGCAGCCAAGGGTCTAGCGTTAATGAGCAGTTCTTC	CASSQGSSVNEQFF
.	15	TRBV3-1/TRBV3-2	TRBD1	TRBJ1-4	TGTGCCAGCAGCCCAGGGGGTGCAACTAATGAAAAACTGTTTTTT	CASSPGGATNEKLFF
.	13	TRBV5-4	.	TRBJ2-5	TGTGCCAGCAGCTTGGAGAGCAGGGAGACCCAGTACTTC	CASSLESRETQYF
.	14	TRBV5-1	TRBD2	TRBJ2-7	TGCGCCAGCAGCTTGCTGAGCGGGGCCTACGAGCAGTACTTC	CASSLLSGAYEQYF
.	16	TRBV4-2	TRBD2	TRBJ2-3	TGTGCCAGCAGCCAAGATCTTGCGGGAGGGCCAGATACGCAGTATTTT	CASSQDLAGGPDTQYF
.	13	TRBV12-3/TRBV12-4	TRBD1	TRBJ1-1	TGTGCCAGCAGGAAACTAACAGGGGGTGAAGCTTTCTTT	CASRKLTGGEAFF
.	13	TRBV9	.	TRBJ1-1	TGTGCCAGCAGCGAAGCCACGGGTACTGAAGCTTTCTTT	CASSEATGTEAFF
.	14	TRBV30	.	TRBJ1-1	TGTGCCTGGAGTGTACCCGCAGGGTATGGTGAAGCTTTCTTT	CAWSVPAGYGEAFF
once	15	TRBV7-8	.	TRBJ2-2	TGTGCCAGCAGACTAACAGGGCAGGACACCGGGGAGCTGTTTTTT	CASRLTGQDTGELFF
.	15	TRBV7-2	.	TRBJ1-5	TGTGCCAGCAGCTTGAGGGCATATAGCAATCAGCCCCAGCATTTT	CASSLRAYSNQPQHF
once	12	TRBV30	.	TRBJ2-7	TGTGCCTGGAGTTCTTCGGGGGTCGAGCAGTACTTC	CAWSSSGVEQYF
.	13	TRBV16	.	TRBJ1-2	TGTGCCAGCAGCCAAGATCAGAACTATGGCTACACCTTC	CASSQDQNYGYTF
.	14	TRBV27	.	TRBJ2-7	TGTGCCAGCAGTTTTAACCCAGGGTCCCACGAGCAGTACTTC	CASSFNPGSHEQYF
.	14	TRBV10-2	.	TRBJ2-1	TGCGCCAGCAGTGAGTCCGGGACTCAGTATGAGCAGTTCTTC	CASSESGTQYEQFF
.	16	TRBV5-4	.	TRBJ2-1	TGTGCCAGCAGCACGAGAGGCACTGCTGCTGACAATGAGCAGTTCTTC	CASSTRGTAADNEQFF
.	14	TRBV28	.	TRBJ1-1	TGTGCCGCTACAGGGCTACCCCTGAACACTGAAGCTTTCTTT	CAATGLPLNTEAFF
.	14	TRBV2	.	TRBJ2-5	TGTGCCAGCAGTGAAGCACAGTACCAAGAGACCCAGTACTTC	CASSEAQYQETQYF
.	16	TRBV18	TRBD1	TRBJ1-2	TGTGCCAGCTCATTCGACCGGGACAGAGGCGGCAATGGCTACACCTTC	CASSFDRDRGGNGYTF